This TCR beta chain comes out of a study of blood T cell repertoires in COVID-19. Trimming took 8 bases from V and 5 from J; bases not matched to a gene: 8. The germline gives CDR1 GTSNPN, CDR2 SVGIG (reference sequence). The CDR3 runs 12 residues. Sequenced by immunoSEQ multiplex PCR; TCRdb stores in-frame clones only, minus some. The sample yields about 250,000 clones, approximately 85% seen once. The clonotype comes from a woman aged 45-59 years with acute COVID-19. What was sequenced was PBMCs or T cells enriched from blood (not recorded which). This rearrangement joins TRBV30 to TRBJ2-7, with 8 positions matching TRBD2. Here the CDR3 DNA reads TGTGCCGGGACTAGAGGTGGCAACGAGCAGTACTTC. It is translated as CAGTRGGNEQYF.